This TCR beta chain is drawn from a study of T-cell reconstitution after alpha-beta-depleted transplantation in children. Unique molecular identifiers were used in preparing the TCRbeta library. TCRdb redid the calling of the PCR reads with MiXCR, one entry per CDR3 protein. The sample lists around 530,000 distinct CDR3 sequences, approximately 32% occurring once. There are 14 residues in the CDR3. The V end was cut by 2 bases, the J end by 14 bases, with 17 bases between. Germline V lookup: CDR1 SGHRS, CDR2 YFSETQ. The table lists this clonotype with a few counts. The rearrangement links TRBV5-1 to TRBJ1-6; no clear D. Specimen: PBMCs from the stem cell graft donor, collected from the stem cell graft. The receptor was derived from a human donor who donated a stem cell graft to a child with aplastic anemia. The CDR3 bases are TGCGCCAGCAGCTTAAGGAGTGGTGGGCTGGCCCTCCACTTT. The encoded protein is CASSLRSGGLALHF.